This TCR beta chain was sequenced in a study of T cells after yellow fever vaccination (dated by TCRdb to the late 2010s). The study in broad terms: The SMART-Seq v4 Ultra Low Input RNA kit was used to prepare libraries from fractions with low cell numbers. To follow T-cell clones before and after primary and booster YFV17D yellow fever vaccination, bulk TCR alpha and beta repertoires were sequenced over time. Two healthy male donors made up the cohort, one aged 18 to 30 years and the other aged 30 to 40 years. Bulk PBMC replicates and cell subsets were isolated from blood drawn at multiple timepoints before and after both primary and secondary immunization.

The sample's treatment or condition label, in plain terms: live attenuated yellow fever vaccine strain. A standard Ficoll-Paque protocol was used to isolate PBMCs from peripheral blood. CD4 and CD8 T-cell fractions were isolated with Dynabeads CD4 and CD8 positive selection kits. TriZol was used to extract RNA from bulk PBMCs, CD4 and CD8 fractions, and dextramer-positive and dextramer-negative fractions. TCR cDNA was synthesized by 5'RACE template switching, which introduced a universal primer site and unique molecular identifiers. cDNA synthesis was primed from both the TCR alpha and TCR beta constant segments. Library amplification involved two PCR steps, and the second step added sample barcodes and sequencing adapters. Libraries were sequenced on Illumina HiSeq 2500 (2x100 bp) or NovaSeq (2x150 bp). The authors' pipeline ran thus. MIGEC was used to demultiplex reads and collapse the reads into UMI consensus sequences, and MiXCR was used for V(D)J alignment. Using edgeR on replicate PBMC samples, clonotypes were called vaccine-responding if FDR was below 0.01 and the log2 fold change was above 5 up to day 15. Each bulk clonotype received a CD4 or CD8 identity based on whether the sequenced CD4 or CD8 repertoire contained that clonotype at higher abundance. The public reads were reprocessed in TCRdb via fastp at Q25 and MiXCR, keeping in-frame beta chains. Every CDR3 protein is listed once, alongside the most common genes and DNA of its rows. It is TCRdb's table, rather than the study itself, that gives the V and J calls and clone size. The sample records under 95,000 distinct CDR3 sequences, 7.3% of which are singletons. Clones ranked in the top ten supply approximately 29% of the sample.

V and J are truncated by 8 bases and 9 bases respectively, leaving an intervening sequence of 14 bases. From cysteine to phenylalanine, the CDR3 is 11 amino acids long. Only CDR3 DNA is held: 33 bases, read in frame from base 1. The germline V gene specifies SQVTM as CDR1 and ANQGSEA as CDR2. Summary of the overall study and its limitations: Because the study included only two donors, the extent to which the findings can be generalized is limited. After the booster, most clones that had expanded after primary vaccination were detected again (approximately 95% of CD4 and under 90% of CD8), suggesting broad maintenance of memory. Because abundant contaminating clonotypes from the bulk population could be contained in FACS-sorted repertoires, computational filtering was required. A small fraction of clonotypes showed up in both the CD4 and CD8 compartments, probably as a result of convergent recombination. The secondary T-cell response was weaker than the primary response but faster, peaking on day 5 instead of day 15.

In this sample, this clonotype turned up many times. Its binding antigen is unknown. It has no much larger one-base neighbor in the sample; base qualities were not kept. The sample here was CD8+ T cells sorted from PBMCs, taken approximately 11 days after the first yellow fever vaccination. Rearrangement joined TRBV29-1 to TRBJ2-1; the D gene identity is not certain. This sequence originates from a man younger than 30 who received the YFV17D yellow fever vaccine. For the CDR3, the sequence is CSLMGSVEQFF. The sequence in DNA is TGCAGCCTGATGGGGTCGGTTGAGCAGTTCTTC.